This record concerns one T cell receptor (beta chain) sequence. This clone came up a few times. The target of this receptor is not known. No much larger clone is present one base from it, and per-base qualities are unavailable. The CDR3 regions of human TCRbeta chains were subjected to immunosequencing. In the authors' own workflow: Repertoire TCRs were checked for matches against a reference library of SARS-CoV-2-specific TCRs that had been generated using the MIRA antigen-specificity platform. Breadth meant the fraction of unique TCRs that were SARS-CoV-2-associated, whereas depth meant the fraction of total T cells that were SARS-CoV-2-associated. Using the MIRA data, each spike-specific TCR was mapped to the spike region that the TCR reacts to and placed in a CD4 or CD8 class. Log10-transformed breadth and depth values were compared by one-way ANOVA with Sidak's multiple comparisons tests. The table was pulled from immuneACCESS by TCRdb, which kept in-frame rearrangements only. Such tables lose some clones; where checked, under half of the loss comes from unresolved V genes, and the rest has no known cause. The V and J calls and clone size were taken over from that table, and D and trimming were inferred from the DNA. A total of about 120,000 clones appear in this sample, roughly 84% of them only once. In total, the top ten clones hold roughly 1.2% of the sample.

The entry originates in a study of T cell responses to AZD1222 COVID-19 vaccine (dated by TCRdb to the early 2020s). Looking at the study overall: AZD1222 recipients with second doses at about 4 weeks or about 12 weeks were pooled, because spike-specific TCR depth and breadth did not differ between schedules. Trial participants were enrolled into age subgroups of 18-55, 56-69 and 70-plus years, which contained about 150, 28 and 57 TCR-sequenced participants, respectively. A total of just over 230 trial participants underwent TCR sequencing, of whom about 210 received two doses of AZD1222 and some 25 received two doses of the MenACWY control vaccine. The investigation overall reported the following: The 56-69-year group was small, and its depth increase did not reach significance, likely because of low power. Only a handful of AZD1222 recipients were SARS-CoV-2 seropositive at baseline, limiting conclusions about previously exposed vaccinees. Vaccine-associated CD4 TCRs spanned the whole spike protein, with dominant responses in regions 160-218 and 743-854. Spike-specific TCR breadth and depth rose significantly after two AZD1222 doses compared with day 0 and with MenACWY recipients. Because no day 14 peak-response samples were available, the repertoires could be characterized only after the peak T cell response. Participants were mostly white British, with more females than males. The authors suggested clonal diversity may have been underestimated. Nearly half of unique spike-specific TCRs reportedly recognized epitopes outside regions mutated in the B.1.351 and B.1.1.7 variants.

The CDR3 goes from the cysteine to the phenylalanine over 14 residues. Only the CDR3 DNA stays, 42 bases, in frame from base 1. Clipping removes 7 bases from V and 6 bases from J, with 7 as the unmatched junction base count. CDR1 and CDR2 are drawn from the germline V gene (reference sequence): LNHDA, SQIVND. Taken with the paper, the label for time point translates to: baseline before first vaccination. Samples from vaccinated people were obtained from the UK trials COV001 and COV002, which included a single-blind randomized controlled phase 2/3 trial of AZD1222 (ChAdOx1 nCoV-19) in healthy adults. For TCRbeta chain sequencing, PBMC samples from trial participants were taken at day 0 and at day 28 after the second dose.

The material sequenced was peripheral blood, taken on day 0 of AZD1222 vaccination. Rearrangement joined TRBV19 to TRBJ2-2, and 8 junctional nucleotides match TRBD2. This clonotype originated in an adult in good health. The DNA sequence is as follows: TGTGCCAGTACCCCGGGGGGGCCGGCCGGGGAGCTGTTTTTT. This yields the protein CASTPGGPAGELFF.